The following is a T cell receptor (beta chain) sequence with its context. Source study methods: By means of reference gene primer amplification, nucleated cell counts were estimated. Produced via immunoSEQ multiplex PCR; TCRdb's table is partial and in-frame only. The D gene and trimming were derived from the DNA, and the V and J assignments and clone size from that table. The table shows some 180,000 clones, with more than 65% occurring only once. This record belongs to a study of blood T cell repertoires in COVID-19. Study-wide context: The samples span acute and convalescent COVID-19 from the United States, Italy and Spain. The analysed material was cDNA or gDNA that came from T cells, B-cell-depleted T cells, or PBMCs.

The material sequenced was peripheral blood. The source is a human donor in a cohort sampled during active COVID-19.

Written as DNA, the CDR3 is TGTGCCAGCAGCGTTACAGGGGGCTTTTTGAATGAGCAGTTCTTC. Encoded protein: CASSVTGGFLNEQFF. The chain links TRBV28 to TRBJ2-1, with 9 bases that match TRBD1. CDR1 is MDHEN and CDR2 is SYDVKM in the germline V gene. This CDR3 region has 15 residues. J was trimmed by 7 bases and V by 6 bases; bases with no gene match: 10. The full variable domain, completed using reference TRBV28 and TRBJ2-1, is DVKVTQSSRYLVKRTGEKVFLECVQDMDHENMFWYRQDPGLGLRLIYFSYDVKMKEKGDIPEGYSVSREKKERFSLILESASTNQTSMYLCASSVTGGFLNEQFFGPGTRLTVL.